Listed here are 9 T cell receptor beta chains from one sample, sequenced in a study of T cell changes during pregnancy in multiple sclerosis. Clones were read by immunoSEQ multiplex PCR, and TCRdb kept only the in-frame ones, dropping some. The sample lists fewer than 25,000 clones, about 89% seen once, with over 0.55% in the top ten. The sample here was CD4+ T cells from peripheral blood mononuclear cells, taken in the third trimester of pregnancy. These receptors came from a female donor in good health, enrolled as a control in a pregnancy study.

The chain is built from TRBV5-5 and TRBJ1-3, with a weak D call TRBD1 (6 bases). CDR3 size: 16 residues. The germline V gene encodes CDR1 SGHKS and CDR2 YYEKEE (reference sequence). V lost 2 bases, J lost 2 bases, and 14 bases lay in between. CDR3 region: CASSLGPGDTGNTIYF. CDR3 sequence (DNA): TGTGCCAGCAGCTTAGGTCCAGGGGATACTGGAAACACCATATATTTT. The full variable domain, in which reference TRBV5-5 and TRBJ1-3 provide the parts outside the CDR3, is DAGVTQSPTHLIKTRGQQVTLRCSPISGHKSVSWYQQVLGQGPQFIFQYYEKEERGRGNFPDRFSARQFPNYSSELNVNALLLGDSALYLCASSLGPGDTGNTIYFGEGSWLTVV.

This clone was observed once. The J gene is TRBJ2-7, the V gene TRBV4-2; 7 positions match TRBD2. Germline loops: CDR1 LGHNA, CDR2 YNFKEQ. This CDR3 region has 16 residues. The V segment lost 0 bases and the J segment 1 base; nucleotides outside the gene matches: 6. The CDR3 spells CASSQDGSGGSYEQYF. The DNA of the CDR3 is TGTGCCAGCAGCCAAGATGGTTCGGGGGGTTCCTACGAGCAGTACTTC.

The chain is built from TRBV7-2 and TRBJ2-1; 11 bases are a match to TRBD2. The V gene's germline CDR1 is SGHTA and CDR2 FQGNSA. CDR3 length equals 16 residues. Trimming took 2 bases from V and 2 from J; bases not matched to a gene: 2. CDR3 sequence reads: CASSLSSGGTYNEQFF. In DNA form, the CDR3 reads TGTGCCAGCAGCTTATCTAGCGGGGGGACCTACAATGAGCAGTTCTTC.

CDR3 in amino acids: CASARTGGFEQYF. The CDR3 DNA follows: TGTGCTAGTGCCAGGACAGGGGGTTTCGAGCAGTACTTC. The chain uses TRBV12-5 and TRBJ2-7; TRBD1 aligns across 10 bases. Germline CDR1 reads LGHNT; CDR2 reads FRNRAP. The CDR3 is 13 residues long. With 7 bases clipped from V and 6 bases from J, the junction kept 6 bases outside the gene matches.

The rearrangement uses TRBV15 and TRBJ2-1; 7 nucleotides agree with TRBD2. Trimming cost V 4 bases and J 7 bases; bases outside gene matches: 7. CDR3 length: 14 amino acids. The germline V gene has CDR1 LNHNV and CDR2 YYDKDF (reference sequence). The CDR3: CATSKAGKGNEQFF. For the CDR3, the DNA is TGTGCCACCAGCAAAGCGGGGAAGGGTAATGAGCAGTTCTTC.

The chain employs TRBV28 and TRBJ2-7; TRBD2 matches at 11 bases. With 7 bases clipped from V and 2 bases from J, the junction kept 4 bases outside the gene matches. The CDR3 spans 14 residues. Germline CDR1 and CDR2: MDHEN and SYDVKM. CDR3: CASTTSGSAYEQYF. CDR3 nucleotides: TGTGCCAGCACCACTAGCGGGAGCGCCTACGAGCAGTACTTC.

V and J are TRBV6-1 and TRBJ2-3; 9 positions match TRBD1. The CDR3 has 16 amino acids. The J segment lost 1 base and the V segment lost 1 base, leaving 3 bases of the junction unmatched. Germline values: CDR1 MNHNS, CDR2 SASEGT. For the CDR3, the DNA is TGTGCCAGCAGTGAAGGATGGACAGGGGGCACAGATACGCAGTATTTT. This codes for CASSEGWTGGTDTQYF.

The rearrangement uses TRBV4-1 and TRBJ1-2; tentative D call: TRBD1 (5 bases). Deletions cut 2 bases from V and 8 bases from J, with 9 bases between. Looked up from germline, CDR1 is MGHRA and CDR2 is YSYEKL. The CDR3 is 12 amino acids. The CDR3 loop is CASSQTGGGYTF. The CDR3, as DNA: TGCGCCAGCAGCCAAACGGGGGGAGGCTACACCTTC.

This clone was observed a single time. The chain joins TRBV7-6 to TRBJ1-1, with D unclear. The ends were cut back, 1 base at V and 1 base at J, with 7 bases in the middle. The CDR3 totals 14 residues. From germline, CDR1 is SGHVS and CDR2 FNYEAQ. The CDR3 loop is CASSLGGRNTEAFF. CDR3 sequence (DNA): TGTGCCAGCAGCTTAGGAGGCAGGAACACTGAAGCTTTCTTT.